The 29 T cell receptor beta chains below were found in one sample sequenced in a study of post-analysis software for immune sequencing data. Whole-study results and caveats: Patients used several TRBV segments, including TRBV5-6, TRBV5-1 and TRBV20-1, more often than controls.

The antigens of these receptors remain unknown. Built from TCR beta cDNA, the libraries had unique molecular identifiers in them. In TCRdb, the PCR reads were re-called with MiXCR into one record per CDR3 protein. The sample carries about 570,000 distinct CDR3 sequences, approximately 31% recorded once. Sequenced material: blood. These receptors were collected from a girl aged 2-17 years with multiple sclerosis.

The chain joins TRBV3-1 to TRBJ2-3; TRBD2 matches 7 bases. Germline values: CDR1 LGHDT, CDR2 YNNKEL (reference sequence). The trim removed 0 bases at V and 3 bases at J, leaving 6 bases unmatched. This CDR3 has 16 residues. The CDR3 here is CASSQDLWGGTDTQYF. CDR3 sequence (DNA): TGTGCCAGCAGCCAAGATCTCTGGGGGGGAACAGATACGCAGTATTTT.

This clonotype was counted a few times. CDR3: CASSQTDSGEKLFF. CDR3 DNA sequence: TGCGCCAGCAGCCAAACCGACTCGGGGGAAAAACTGTTTTTT. The chain joins TRBV4-1 to TRBJ1-4; D is undetermined. The germline gives CDR1 MGHRA, CDR2 YSYEKL. This CDR3 has 14 amino acids. V lost 2 bases to trimming and J lost 8 bases, with 12 bases between them.

This clonotype was recorded a few times. The J gene is TRBJ2-4, the V gene TRBV6-2 or TRBV6-3; D call uncertain. Germline values: CDR1 MNHEY, CDR2 SVGEGT. The V and J ends lost 5 bases and 8 bases respectively, with 13 bases between them. The CDR3 covers 13 residues. The CDR3 loop is CASSLGPLDIQYF. The CDR3 DNA reads as TGTGCCAGCAGTCTCGGCCCCCTAGACATTCAGTACTTC.

V and J are TRBV20-1 and TRBJ2-7, with TRBD2 matching 8 bases. The CDR3 sequence is 13 residues long. J lost 2 bases, V lost 6 bases, and 6 bases had no gene match. Per germline, CDR1 DFQATT and CDR2 SNEGSKA (reference sequence). The CDR3 DNA is TGCAGTGCAACCGGGACTAGTACCTACGAGCAGTACTTC. Translated, it gives CSATGTSTYEQYF.

This clonotype was observed a few times. V and J are TRBV7-8 and TRBJ1-1; possible D gene TRBD1, 6 bases. Trimming cost V 2 bases and J 11 bases, with 15 bases left between them. The V gene's germline CDR1 is SGHVS and CDR2 FQNEAQ. The CDR3 contains 13 residues. CDR3: CASSLTGGAKAFF. In nucleotides, the CDR3 is TGTGCCAGCAGCTTAACCGGGGGCGCAAAGGCTTTCTTT.

This clonotype was found a few times. The chain recombines TRBV7-9 with TRBJ1-2; no clear D gene. The CDR3 has 15 residues. From germline, CDR1 is SEHNR and CDR2 FQNEAQ (reference sequence). Trimming removed 5 bases from V and 7 bases from J, with 20 bases in between. Written as DNA, the CDR3 is TGTGCCAGCAGCCCCAGCCCGTGGGTCGGGAGTGGCTACACCTTC. Encoded protein: CASSPSPWVGSGYTF. The full variable domain, rest sourced from reference TRBV7-9 and TRBJ1-2, is DTGVSQNPRHKITKRGQNVTFRCDPISEHNRLYWYRQTLGQGPEFLTYFQNEAQLEKSRLLSDRFSAERPKGSFSTLEIQRTEQGDSAMYLCASSPSPWVGSGYTFGSGTRLTVV.

This clonotype was seen more than once but under ten times. The chain couples TRBV20-1 to TRBJ2-1; D may be TRBD1 (5 bases). Between the trimmed V and J ends, which lost 7 bases and 3 bases, there was a span of 10 bases. The CDR3 covers 12 residues. Germline assignment: CDR1 DFQATT and CDR2 SNEGSKA (reference sequence). CDR3 bases: TGCAGTGAGATTGACAGCTACAATGAGCAGTTCTTC. Amino acid sequence: CSEIDSYNEQFF.

The J gene is TRBJ1-1, the V gene TRBV27; 8 bases align to TRBD1. CDR1 is MNHEY and CDR2 is SMNVEV in the germline V gene (reference sequence). V dropped 5 bases and J dropped 4; count of bases not matched to a gene: 6. The CDR3 runs 14 residues. CDR3 sequence (DNA): TGTGCCAGCAGTCCATTACAGGGGGGCACTGAAGCTTTCTTT. Translated: CASSPLQGGTEAFF.

The DNA of the CDR3 is TGTGCCAGCAGTTTGGCCTCCGGAGGGGGCAATGAGCAGTTCTTC. This codes for CASSLASGGGNEQFF. This chain connects TRBV27 to TRBJ2-1, with D tentatively TRBD1 or TRBD2 (6 bases each). CDR1 is MNHEY, CDR2 SMNVEV, per germline (reference sequence). V was trimmed by 3 bases and J by 6 bases, leaving 15 bases between them. The CDR3 extends over 15 amino acids.

This clonotype appeared a single time. The V and J genes are TRBV9 and TRBJ2-7; D is unclear. The assigned J gene may be wrong: the sequence end matches TRBJ2-5 better. This CDR3 contains 16 residues. Germline CDR1 is SGDLS and CDR2 is YYNGEE. The CDR3 bases are TGTGCCAGCAGCGTAGGGTCTGCAGTGACGAAAGAGACCCAGTACTTC. It codes for CASSVGSAVTKETQYF.

To note about this clonotype: A much larger clone differs by one base, so this may be a read error. This chain connects TRBV20-1 to TRBJ2-5, with a tentative D call TRBD2 (6 bases). Germline CDR1 reads DFQATT; CDR2 reads SNEGSKA (reference sequence). The CDR3 loop spans 16 amino acids. The CDR3 spells CRASLRAGSFQETQYF. The CDR3 DNA sequence: TGCAGGGCTAGCCTCCGGGCGGGGAGCTTCCAAGAGACCCAGTACTTC.

The chain is built from TRBV7-8 and TRBJ1-4, with D possibly being TRBD1 (6 bases). V was shortened by 6 bases and J by 4 bases, with 15 bases between the two germline ends. The CDR3 is 15 amino acids. The V gene's germline CDR1 is SGHVS and CDR2 FQNEAQ. CDR3 nucleotide sequence: TGTGCCAGCAGACTCCAGGGGCTAGATAATGAAAAACTGTTTTTT. This encodes CASRLQGLDNEKLFF.

The rearrangement links TRBV20-1 to TRBJ2-5; possible D gene TRBD2, 5 bases. This CDR3 has 13 residues. V shed 1 base and J shed 4 bases, with 10 bases lying between them. Germline assignment: CDR1 DFQATT and CDR2 SNEGSKA (reference sequence). CDR3 sequence: CSARVTGTETQYF. CDR3 in DNA: TGCAGTGCTAGAGTGACGGGAACAGAGACCCAGTACTTC.

The chain links TRBV29-1 to TRBJ2-1; 12 bases agree with TRBD2. V trimming: 6 bases; J trimming: 8 bases; junction bases outside the gene matches: 5. Germline V lookup: CDR1 SQVTM, CDR2 ANQGSEA. The CDR3 is made up of 13 amino acids. This CDR3 is CSVWTSGDYEQFF. DNA of the CDR3: TGCAGCGTGTGGACTAGCGGGGACTATGAGCAGTTCTTC.

This clonotype appeared a few times. The rearrangement links TRBV6-6 to TRBJ2-5, with D unclear. Trimming stripped 0 bases from V and 1 base from J, with 9 bases between. Per the germline V gene, CDR1 is MNHNY and CDR2 is SVGAGI (reference sequence). CDR3 size: 15 residues. CDR3 coding DNA: TGTGCCAGCAGTTACTCGGGCAGCCTCCAAGAGACCCAGTACTTC. This sequence encodes CASSYSGSLQETQYF.

The chain carries TRBV10-2 and TRBJ2-5, with D unclear. Germline V gene data show CDR1 as WSHSY and CDR2 as SAAADI. CDR3 length: 12 amino acids. Deletions cut 4 bases from V and 3 bases from J, with 6 bases between. The CDR3 coding sequence is TGCGCCAGCAGTGCTGCAAAAGAGACCCAGTACTTC. This translates into CASSAAKETQYF.

This chain joins TRBV29-1 and TRBJ1-1; D possibly corresponds to TRBD1 (5 bases). This CDR3 is 14 amino acids long. V gave up 8 bases and J gave up 0 bases, with 16 bases separating them. Germline V lookup: CDR1 SQVTM, CDR2 ANQGSEA. CDR3 bases: TGCAGCTGTGGGATCGGGGCGCTGAACACTGAAGCTTTCTTT. The encoded protein is CSCGIGALNTEAFF. The full variable domain, rest sourced from reference TRBV29-1 and TRBJ1-1, is SAVISQKPSRDICQRGTSLTIQCQVDSQVTMMFWYRQQPGQSLTLIATANQGSEATYESGFVIDKFPISRPNLTFSTLTVSNMSPEDSSIYLCSCGIGALNTEAFFGQGTRLTVV.

This clonotype showed up just once. V gene TRBV6-1 combines with J gene TRBJ2-5, with 10 bases that match TRBD1. J lost 4 bases, V lost 5 bases, and 7 bases had no gene match. This CDR3 is 15 amino acids long. Germline V gene sequence: CDR1 MNHNS, CDR2 SASEGT. CDR3 residues: CASSLDRGGGETQYF. CDR3 bases: TGTGCCAGCAGTCTGGACAGGGGGGGAGGAGAGACCCAGTACTTC.

This clonotype has just a few counts. The gene calls are TRBV5-5 and TRBJ2-3, with TRBD1 matching over 7 bases. The CDR3 is 15 residues long. CDR1 and CDR2 (germline): SGHKS, YYEKEE (reference sequence). J lost 4 bases, V lost 3 bases, and 8 bases had no gene match. The CDR3: CASSSSTGEADTQYF. CDR3 DNA: TGTGCCAGCAGCTCATCAACAGGGGAAGCAGATACGCAGTATTTT.

This rearrangement joins TRBV21-1 to TRBJ2-3; the tabulated D call, TRBD2, remains unverified against the DNA. TRBV21-1 is recorded as a pseudogene. This CDR3 region has 20 residues. The CDR3 spells CASSKAGTSGGPLGLDTQYF. The CDR3 DNA follows: TGTGCCAGCAGCAAAGCGGGGACTAGCGGGGGTCCCCTCGGTTTGGATACGCAGTATTTT.

CDR3 nucleotide sequence: TGTGCCAGCAGCCAAGTTCGGGGTTCCTACGAGCAGTACTTC. Protein: CASSQVRGSYEQYF. The chain employs TRBV3-1 and TRBJ2-7; tentative D call: TRBD2 (5 bases). The ends were cut back, 1 base at V and 1 base at J, with 8 bases in the middle. Germline assignment: CDR1 LGHDT and CDR2 YNNKEL (reference sequence). The CDR3 runs to 14 residues.

This clonotype appeared a few times. The chain joins TRBV5-1 to TRBJ1-2, with D uncertain. V was pared by 0 bases and J by 3 bases, with 15 bases between. The CDR3 runs to 16 residues. The germline V gene has CDR1 SGHRS and CDR2 YFSETQ. CDR3 protein: CASSLVAGDYDYGYTF. The CDR3 DNA reads as TGCGCCAGCAGCTTGGTCGCGGGTGACTATGACTATGGCTACACCTTC.

This clonotype appeared many times. The V gene is TRBV6-5, the J gene TRBJ2-5; D uncertain. The germline V gene encodes CDR1 MNHEY and CDR2 SVGAGI. V lost 3 bases and J 7 bases, leaving 6 bases between the germline ends. The CDR3 extends over 11 amino acids. The CDR3 sequence: CASSYGGTQYF. DNA of the CDR3: TGTGCCAGCAGTTATGGCGGGACCCAGTACTTC.

The V and J genes are TRBV5-1 and TRBJ2-3, with TRBD1 as a possible D gene (6 bases). The CDR3 contains 16 residues. Germline CDR1 and CDR2: SGHRS and YFSETQ. The V end was cut by 4 bases, the J end by 5 bases, with 20 bases between. CDR3 loop: CASSRGTWGRIDTQYF. The CDR3 bases are TGCGCCAGCAGCCGCGGCACGTGGGGGCGCATAGATACGCAGTATTTT.

At least ten counts were recorded for this clonotype. The chain combines TRBV5-5 with TRBJ1-2; 7 nucleotides line up with TRBD1. Germline V gene lookup returns CDR1 SGHKS and CDR2 YYEKEE (reference sequence). The CDR3 extends over 15 amino acids. V lost 3 bases to trimming and J lost 4 bases; unmatched junction nucleotides: 9. CDR3 DNA: TGTGCCAGCAGCTCGGGAACAGGGGACCGCTATGGCTACACCTTC. Its translation is CASSSGTGDRYGYTF.

The chain couples TRBV12-3 or TRBV12-4 to TRBJ1-4, with D possibly matching TRBD1 (6 bases). Between the trimmed V and J ends, which lost 5 bases and 7 bases, there was a span of 17 bases. This CDR3 comprises 15 residues. The CDR3 DNA sequence: TGTGCCAGCAGTCCAAGACAGGCGGGTGGTGAAAAACTGTTTTTT. Its protein product is CASSPRQAGGEKLFF.

The rearrangement joins TRBV5-1 to TRBJ1-1; 7 nucleotides align to TRBD1. Trimming took 1 base from V and 7 from J; bases not matched to a gene: 7. Germline CDR1 is SGHRS and CDR2 is YFSETQ. The CDR3 runs to 14 residues. In nucleotides, the CDR3 is TGCGCCAGCAGCTTGATACAGGGGTATGGTGAAGCTTTCTTT. Translation gives CASSLIQGYGEAFF.

This clonotype was detected only a few times. The chain joins TRBV7-6 to TRBJ2-5; D is unclear. The CDR3 runs to 16 residues. The germline V gene has CDR1 SGHVS and CDR2 FNYEAQ. V was clipped by 1 base and J by 1 base, with 13 bases between them. The chain's CDR3 is CASSLVFGASQETQYF. The CDR3 DNA reads TGTGCCAGCAGCTTAGTGTTTGGAGCGTCCCAAGAGACCCAGTACTTC.

The rearrangement joins TRBV12-3 or TRBV12-4 to TRBJ1-6; perhaps TRBD1 as D (6 bases). V lost 7 bases to trimming and J lost 11 bases, with 18 bases between them. The CDR3 spans 14 residues. The CDR3 sequence is CASKEVRGGPPLHF. As DNA, the CDR3 is TGTGCCAGCAAGGAAGTCAGGGGTGGTCCACCCCTCCACTTT.